One and the same sample provided the 5 T cell receptor beta chains below, sequenced in a study of cytomegalovirus exposure and HLA in healthy donors. Libraries were prepared by immunoSEQ multiplex PCR; TCRdb keeps only in-frame clonotypes and omits some of them. This sample has about 180,000 clones, with 85% found just once. Sequences were obtained from PBMCs. All receptors derive from a man between 18 and 29 years old in good health and CMV-seropositive.

The gene calls are TRBV5-6 and TRBJ2-7; the match to TRBD2 covers 11 bases. The trim removed 1 base at V and 2 bases at J, leaving 5 bases unmatched. CDR1 is SGHDT and CDR2 is YYEEEE in the germline V gene. The CDR3 length is 16 residues. CDR3 in amino acids: CASSLRTSGLPYEQYF. The DNA for the CDR3 is TGTGCCAGCAGCTTGCGGACTAGCGGGTTACCCTACGAGCAGTACTTC. The entire variable domain, with the rest obtained from reference TRBV5-6 and TRBJ2-7, is as follows: DAGVTQSPTHLIKTRGQQVTLRCSPKSGHDTVSWYQQALGQGPQFIFQYYEEEERQRGNFPDRFSGHQFPNYSSELNVNALLLGDSALYLCASSLRTSGLPYEQYFGPGTRLTVT.

This chain joins TRBV29-1 and TRBJ1-2, with a possible D match to TRBD1 (6 bases). The V gene lost 8 bases and the J gene lost 0 bases, with 19 bases spanning the gap. This CDR3 has 15 amino acids. CDR1 and CDR2 from the germline V gene are SQVTM and ANQGSEA. CDR3 sequence: CSSSRDNNANYGYTF. The CDR3 nucleotides read TGCAGCTCCAGTAGGGACAACAATGCTAACTATGGCTACACCTTC.

This chain joins TRBV7-9 and TRBJ2-7; tentative D call: TRBD1 (6 bases). Trimming shortened V by 5 bases and J by 0 bases, and 11 bases separated the two germline ends. The V gene's germline CDR1 is SEHNR and CDR2 FQNEAQ (reference sequence). The CDR3 is 14 amino acids. CDR3 protein: CASSPGQISYEQYF. CDR3 nucleotides: TGTGCCAGCAGCCCCGGACAGATCTCCTACGAGCAGTACTTC.

Of note for this clone: The sample has other DNA sequences that encode this CDR3 too. V and J are TRBV28 and TRBJ2-5; perhaps TRBD2 as D (7 bases). The CDR3 runs 13 residues. From germline, CDR1 is MDHEN and CDR2 SYDVKM. The germline V and J ends were trimmed by 6 bases and 5 bases, with 13 bases remaining between them. CDR3 sequence reads: CASSLEGGETQYF. In nucleotides, the CDR3 is TGTGCCAGCAGCCTCGAGGGGGGGGAGACCCAGTACTTC.

This chain joins TRBV7-9 and TRBJ1-2, with D possibly matching TRBD1 (5 bases). Germline V lookup: CDR1 SEHNR, CDR2 FQNEAQ (reference sequence). V lost 7 bases, J lost 2 bases, and 14 bases lay in between. The CDR3 contains 14 residues. CDR3: CASTSWGQNYGYTF. DNA of the CDR3: TGTGCCAGCACCTCTTGGGGCCAGAACTATGGCTACACCTTC. The whole variable domain, remainder taken from reference TRBV7-9 and TRBJ1-2, is DTGVSQNPRHKITKRGQNVTFRCDPISEHNRLYWYRQTLGQGPEFLTYFQNEAQLEKSRLLSDRFSAERPKGSFSTLEIQRTEQGDSAMYLCASTSWGQNYGYTFGSGTRLTVV.